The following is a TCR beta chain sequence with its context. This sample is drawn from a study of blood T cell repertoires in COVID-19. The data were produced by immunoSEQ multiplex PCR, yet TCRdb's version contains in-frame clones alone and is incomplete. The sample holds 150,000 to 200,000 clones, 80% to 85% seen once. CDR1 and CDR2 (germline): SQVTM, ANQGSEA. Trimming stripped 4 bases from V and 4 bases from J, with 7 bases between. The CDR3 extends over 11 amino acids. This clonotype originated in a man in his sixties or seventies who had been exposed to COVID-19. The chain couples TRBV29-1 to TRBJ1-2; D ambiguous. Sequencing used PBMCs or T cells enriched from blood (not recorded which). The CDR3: CSVGRSYGYTF. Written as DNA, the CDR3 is TGCAGCGTTGGCAGGTCCTATGGCTACACCTTC.